This TCR beta chain was captured in a study of cytomegalovirus exposure and HLA in healthy donors (dated by TCRdb to the late 2010s). The study in broad terms: In an earlier analysis of several hundred of the donors, around 290 Gb of sequence data and roughly 100 million unique TCR beta sequences from 150 million to 200 million T cells were reported. An early release that covered several hundred HLA-typed donors contained approximately 300 gigabases of sequencing data and 75 million to 100 million unique TCR sequences. Of the approximately 400 genotyped donors, approximately 83% fell in the genetic ancestry cluster associated with self-reported Caucasian donors. The study was designed to test whether signatures of past pathogen exposure could be identified by cataloging public T cell receptors. Using immunosequencing, the study profiled T cell repertoires from around 670 subjects and related those repertoires to cytomegalovirus serostatus. In addition to the first cohort of around 670 subjects, a separate validation cohort of about 120 different subjects was used. High-throughput TCR immunosequencing, statistical association of individual TCRs with disease status, and machine learning were combined to predict cytomegalovirus infection status. To study patterns of TCR occurrence, a later analysis re-analyzed previously published TCR beta repertoires from 650 to 750 donors and added high-resolution HLA genotyping. In the later analysis, no new phenotypic data were used to find candidate immune exposures; instead, reliance was placed on TCR beta sequences and their occurrence across donors. An earlier analysis of 587 of the donors used high-throughput TCR beta sequencing to judge whether each TCR beta V gene segment behaved as functional or pseudogenic. Alongside the repertoire data, information on donor age, sex, ethnicity and CMV serostatus was compiled. In a later genetic analysis, genome-wide SNP genotypes for about 65% of the 666 donors were used, and that subset was treated as a discovery cohort. All discovery cohort repertoires had been generated on a single sequencing platform. HLA typing included class I and class II loci at four-digit resolution. Typing coverage differed by locus: A, B, C, DRB1 and DQB1 were typed in roughly 620-630 donors, DQA1 in about 550, DPA1 in 600 to 610, and DPB1 in 472. Four or five DR-DQ haplotypes were handled as single units for association and clustering, since linkage in the cohort was strong. Among about 370 genotyped donors of the cohort, an average of around 240,000 unique TCR beta nucleotide sequences was sequenced per donor, of which approximately 19% were non-productive. Paper-wide results and their limitations: The classifier was reported to diagnose cytomegalovirus status with high specificity and sensitivity in both the original and validation cohorts. Because HLA typing was unavailable for some donors at each locus, only the typed subset was used in association tests. Only TCR beta chains were sequenced in this cohort, and the absence of alpha or paired-chain data limited detectable features. A further reported finding was that TCR beta sequences accurately predicted the HLA-A and HLA-B alleles for most subjects in the first cohort. Because the 87-base-pair reads could not distinguish some IMGT-functional V segments, including TRBV6-2 and TRBV6-3, those segments were excluded. A later genetic analysis associated a missense DCLRE1C variant with V-gene and J-gene trimming of TCR beta chains, and an independent cohort replicated the association. Sequencing depth was assumed to be roughly uniform across donors in the presence/absence analyses, though that assumption may not hold. The study gave a list of 150 to 200 TCR beta chains associated with cytomegalovirus. The only immune exposure information available for the cohort was CMV serostatus. Compared with the roughly 700-donor mean, donors in an Asian-associated ancestry cluster had fewer N-insertions in productive TCRs, according to a later genetic analysis. In vitro tests confirmed that three of the cytomegalovirus-associated TCR beta chains recognize cytomegalovirus antigens. Most TCR sequences were observed very rarely across donors, whereas some public TCRs were present in many individuals. When HLA alleles, especially DR and DQ, strongly co-occurred, attributing TCR associations to individual alleles was difficult. Several of the top co-occurrence clusters appeared to be linked to parvovirus B19, influenza, CMV and Epstein-Barr virus, according to a later analysis. Because counts were too low, more than 15 rarely observed V segments, including chromosome 9 orphons, were left out of the earlier analysis of roughly 600 of the donors. Linkage disequilibrium might explain the correlated functional status among segregating V segments, but an unknown experimental factor could not be excluded. A cluster of highly shared sequence variants was judged likely to represent a technical artifact of the sequencing pipeline. In a later analysis, TCR association rates were found to vary across HLA loci, with the most associated TCRs seen for DRB1 alleles and the fewest for HLA-C alleles. A later analysis found that HLA-associated TCR beta chains were more clonally expanded and had lower generation probabilities than equally common non-associated chains. Most CMV-associated TCR beta chains appeared to be HLA-restricted in a later analysis, and the HLA associations seemed to be driven largely by CMV exposure. The authors suggested that the approach could potentially be extended to other disease states and immunological phenotypes. Broadly in line with IMGT annotations, most TCR beta V segments showed up in productive rearrangements about 90% or about 30% of the time in an earlier analysis of 450 to 600 of the donors. At a false discovery rate of 0.05, a later analysis linked about 16,000 TCR beta sequences to specific HLA alleles.

From V the trimming removes 1 base and from J it removes 0 bases, while the gene matches leave 3 bases of the junction unaccounted for. The germline V gene gives CDR1 as MDHEN and CDR2 as SYDVKM. Taken from cysteine to phenylalanine, the CDR3 has 16 residues. The sequence is cut down to CDR3 DNA, 48 bases in frame from base 1. The cohort was made up of 500 to 850 healthy bone marrow donors. At the time of sampling, all cohort members were nominally healthy, though unrecorded immune exposures were likely present. The donor tested CMV seronegative and was one of the 352 seronegative cohort members. A peripheral blood sample was provided by each donor, and peripheral blood mononuclear cells were used for TCR beta sequencing. The Qiagen DNeasy Blood Extraction Kit was used to extract genomic DNA from the blood cell samples. The library was prepared using the immunoSEQ multiplex PCR assay. For the multiplex PCR, a mixture combining 60 forward primers for TCR Vbeta segments and 13 reverse primers for TCR Jbeta segments was used. The CDR3 region of rearranged TCR beta genes was amplified from genomic DNA with a multiplex PCR assay. On the Illumina HiSeq System, the amplified TCR beta libraries were sequenced as 87-base-pair reads. The authors' pipeline ran thus. A later analysis tallied roughly 80 million unique TCR beta chains across the roughly 610 repertoires, and about 12 million of those chains were shared by two or more donors. A nearest-neighbor algorithm error-corrected the raw reads and collapsed the reads into unique sequences, merging closely related sequences to remove PCR and sequencing errors. CDR3 sequences were aligned to IMGT reference sequences to assign V, D and J gene segments. For a sequence to be retained, at least a six-nucleotide match to both a V gene segment and a J gene segment was required. Rearrangements were called productive when the CDR3 lacked stop codons and stayed in frame with V and J; all others were non-productive. Following IMGT convention, CDR3 was defined as the stretch from the second conserved V-encoded cysteine up to the conserved J-encoded phenylalanine. The earlier analysis of roughly 590 of the donors excluded any sequence lacking an unambiguous match to a single V gene segment. In an earlier analysis of approximately 590 of the donors, a V segment was called functional when productive rearrangements were above 56.7%, and segregating when the standard deviation between donors exceeded 5%. A statistical classification framework was developed to diagnose cytomegalovirus status using the catalog of TCR beta chain sequences. In a later analysis, TCR nucleotide sequences were compared against IMGT/GENE-DB human TR gene sequences so that V and J genes could be assigned. Using the TCRdist pipeline, a later analysis assigned CDR3 sequences along with most-parsimonious VDJ recombination scenarios. In a later analysis, each TCR beta chain was defined by its CDR3 amino acid sequence together with its V-gene family, and reads lacking a unique V-gene family were excluded. In a later analysis, fewer than 600 highly shared, low-generation-probability nucleotide sequences were removed to address suspected cross-contamination and a sequencing artifact. In a later analysis, a clonal expansion index was calculated for each public chain from normalized within-repertoire ranks of inferred template counts. Generation probabilities in a later analysis came from a VDJ recombination model fitted to out-of-frame rearrangements, and those results were checked against IGoR. In a later analysis, TCR-TCR, TCR-HLA and TCR-CMV co-occurrence was scored with hypergeometric tests, and a repertoire-size bias correction was applied to TCR pairs. To estimate false discovery rates, a later analysis permuted the HLA or CMV assignments 20 times. In a later analysis, co-occurring TCRs were grouped using DBSCAN, and TCRdist sequence similarity was added for clustering within HLA-allele-positive subsets. Repertoires with fewer than 30,000 or more than 120,000 public chains, plus five repertoires with anomalous nucleotide sharing, were excluded from co-occurrence clustering. This is the immuneACCESS table as TCRdb keeps it, with only in-frame sequences that have V and J called. A part of the clones is gone; compared with another copy, unresolved V genes explain less than half, and the rest is unexplained. Clonal size and the V and J genes are those of that table, whereas D and trimming came from the DNA. The sample contains 95,000 to 110,000 clones, 77% of them found a single time. The ten largest account for more than 4% of the sample.

Turning to this clone: Its target antigen remains unknown. No per-base quality is available; no much larger clone lies one base away.

The sample was PBMCs. This TCR was recovered from a male donor in good health and CMV-seronegative. The chain uses TRBV28 and TRBJ2-3; 8 bases in the junction line up with TRBD2. The CDR3 protein: CASSLLPSGSTDTQYF. At the DNA level, the sequence is TGTGCCAGCAGTTTATTACCTAGCGGGAGCACAGATACGCAGTATTTT.